Sequencing of this TCR beta chain was carried out in a study of T cell clonotyping in hematopoietic cell transplantation. The study's findings and limits: Cells were unsorted, so CD4 and CD8 contributions were not separated.

Time point specified: recipient sample about 28 days before transplant, after cytoreduction. Germline V gene data show CDR1 as MGHRA and CDR2 as YSYEKL. The CDR3 runs to 18 residues. V was cut by 0 bases and J by 2 bases, with 19 bases left in between. Turning to this clone: Its target is unknown.

The table came from immunoSEQ multiplex PCR; TCRdb's copy has only in-frame clones and leaves some out. The data contain approximately 42,000 clones, 85% of them seen just once; the ten biggest clones take up about 2.8%. The J gene is TRBJ1-2, the V gene TRBV4-1; the D gene is possibly TRBD1 (5 bases). This TCR derives from a man aged 60 to 69 with acute myeloid leukemia. Some clones in this sample may be carry-over from other donors' samples. The input for sequencing was peripheral blood mononuclear cells, taken before stem cell transplant. Written as DNA, the CDR3 is TGCGCCAGCAGCCAAGAGGCGGGCGTGGGGGTGAGGAACTATGGCTACACCTTC. Its protein product is CASSQEAGVGVRNYGYTF.